This T cell receptor beta chain was captured in a study of blood T cells in healthy people across ages. Regarding the study as a whole: A greater number of naive CD4+ cells and higher diversity distinguished long-lived donors from aged donors.

Note on this clonotype: Its target is not known.

Using a J-beta primer mix together with a sample-barcoded 5' primer, a second PCR was run for roughly 6 to 11 cycles. MiXCR, run by TCRdb on the 5' RACE reads, gives a single entry per CDR3 protein. The table has fewer than 800,000 distinct CDR3 sequences, roughly 25% seen once. CDR3 size: 19 residues. Germline-derived CDR1 and CDR2 are LGHNA and YSLEER. Trimming took off 4 bases at V and 4 bases at J, with 25 bases between the two ends. These same records also appear under a second study, on T cells of mothers and their children. That study reports: Reads obtained per mother exceeded 8.5 million TCR beta CDR3 reads, with roughly 3.3 million obtained per child. Slightly higher overlap, not significant, was seen in related mother-child pairs than in unrelated pairs.

The chain has TRBV4-3 and TRBJ2-2; D not certain. The sequencing input was blood. This clonotype was sampled from a boy younger than 18 in good health. CDR3 residues: CASSRESPGAGGVTGELFF. CDR3 in DNA: TGCGCCAGCAGCCGCGAATCCCCCGGCGCAGGCGGCGTCACCGGGGAGCTGTTTTTT.